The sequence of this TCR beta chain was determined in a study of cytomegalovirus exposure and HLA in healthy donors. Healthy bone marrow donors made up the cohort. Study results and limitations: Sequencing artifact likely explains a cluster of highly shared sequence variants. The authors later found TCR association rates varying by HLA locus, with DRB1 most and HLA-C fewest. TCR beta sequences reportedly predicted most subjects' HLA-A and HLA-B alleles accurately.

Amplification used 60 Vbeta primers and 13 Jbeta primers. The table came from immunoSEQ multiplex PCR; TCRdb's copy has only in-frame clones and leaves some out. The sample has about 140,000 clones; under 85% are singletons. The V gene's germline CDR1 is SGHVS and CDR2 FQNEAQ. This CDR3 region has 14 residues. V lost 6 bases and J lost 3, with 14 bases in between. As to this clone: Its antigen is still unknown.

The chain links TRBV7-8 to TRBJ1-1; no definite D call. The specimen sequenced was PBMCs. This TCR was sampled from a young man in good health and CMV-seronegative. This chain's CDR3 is CASRPPREDTEAFF. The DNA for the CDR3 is TGTGCCAGCAGACCACCCCGGGAGGACACTGAAGCTTTCTTT.